These 8 T cell receptor beta chains were sequenced from one sample in a study of blood T cell repertoires in COVID-19. The table came from immunoSEQ multiplex PCR; TCRdb's copy has only in-frame clones and leaves some out. The data contain 250,000 or so clones, roughly 90% of them singletons. Sequenced material: peripheral blood. These receptor sequences come from an older woman with acute or convalescent COVID-19.

The V call is TRBV3-1 (or the pseudogene TRBV3-2), the J call TRBJ1-6, with 8 bases lining up with TRBD1. V lost 3 bases, J lost 7 bases, and 8 bases stayed unmatched. CDR3 length: 16 amino acids. In germline, CDR1 is LGHDT, CDR2 YNNKEL (reference sequence). The CDR3 protein is CASSQDSGQGNSPLHF. CDR3 nucleotide sequence: TGTGCCAGCAGCCAGGACTCCGGACAGGGCAATTCACCCCTCCACTTT.

The chain has TRBV5-5 and TRBJ1-3; TRBD1 is a possible D gene (6 bases). The CDR3 covers 14 residues. Germline assignment: CDR1 SGHKS and CDR2 YYEKEE (reference sequence). The V end was cut by 7 bases, the J end by 4 bases, with 15 bases between. The CDR3 DNA follows: TGTGCCAGCTGGGAAGGACAGCAAGGAAACACCATATATTTT. Translation gives CASWEGQQGNTIYF.

The V gene is TRBV6-1, the J gene TRBJ1-2, with D maybe TRBD1 (6 bases). Germline CDR1 and CDR2: MNHNS and SASEGT. This CDR3 comprises 15 residues. Trimming took 0 bases from V and 8 from J, leaving 16 bases between them. Here the CDR3 reads CASSEALSLQGGYTF. CDR3 nucleotides: TGTGCCAGCAGTGAAGCGCTTTCGTTACAGGGAGGCTACACCTTC.

On this clone: Different DNA sequences within this sample yield the same CDR3. The chain employs TRBV19 and TRBJ2-7; TRBD1 agrees at 7 bases. From germline, CDR1 is LNHDA and CDR2 SQIVND (reference sequence). The CDR3 is 14 amino acids. V lost 6 bases, J lost 4 bases, and 9 bases stayed unmatched. As DNA, the CDR3 is TGTGCCAGTAGCCCTAGACAGGGTATATACGAGCAGTACTTC. This translates into CASSPRQGIYEQYF. The complete variable domain, with remaining parts taken from reference TRBV19 and TRBJ2-7, reads DGGITQSPKYLFRKEGQNVTLSCEQNLNHDAMYWYRQDPGQGLRLIYYSQIVNDFQKGDIAEGYSVSREKKESFPLTVTSAQKNPTAFYLCASSPRQGIYEQYFGPGTRLTVT.

V gene TRBV4-3 combines with J gene TRBJ1-1, with no clear D. The V gene's germline CDR1 is LGHNA and CDR2 YSLEER. The length of the CDR3 is 17 residues. V lost 0 bases, J lost 3 bases, and 17 bases lay in between. The chain's CDR3 is CASSQEYPVWSYTEAFF. CDR3 DNA sequence: TGCGCCAGCAGCCAAGAATATCCGGTTTGGAGTTACACTGAAGCTTTCTTT.

This clone has just one count. CDR3 residues: CASSLGSGTHNEQFF. In nucleotides, the CDR3 is TGCGCCAGCAGCTTGGGTAGCGGCACCCACAATGAGCAGTTCTTC. J is TRBJ2-1 and V is TRBV5-1, with D tentatively TRBD2 (6 bases). Per the germline V gene, CDR1 is SGHRS and CDR2 is YFSETQ. V was clipped by 0 bases and J by 5 bases, with 12 bases between them. The CDR3 runs 15 residues.

V usage is TRBV6-6 and J usage is TRBJ2-5, with D perhaps TRBD2 (6 bases). CDR1 and CDR2 (germline): MNHNY, SVGAGI (reference sequence). V lost 5 bases and J lost 5, with 12 bases in between. The CDR3 runs to 13 residues. CDR3 protein: CASSKTSYETQYF. For the CDR3, the DNA is TGTGCCAGCAGTAAGACTAGTTATGAGACCCAGTACTTC.

The chain employs TRBV27 and TRBJ2-1; 8 bases fit TRBD2. The CDR3 length is 15 residues. The V and J ends lost 2 bases and 8 bases, in that order; junction bases with no gene match: 8. CDR1 is MNHEY, CDR2 SMNVEV, per germline (reference sequence). CDR3 nucleotide sequence: TGTGCCAGCAGTTTACCGGGACTAGTTAGGGATGAGCAGTTCTTC. Translation: CASSLPGLVRDEQFF.